This paragraph reports one TCR beta chain. These data are taken from a study of T cell changes during pregnancy in multiple sclerosis. The CDR3 runs 17 residues. From germline, CDR1 is KGHSH and CDR2 LQKENI. V was trimmed by 4 bases and J by 0 bases, leaving 16 bases between them. The repertoire was sequenced with immunoSEQ multiplex PCR; TCRdb's copy has only in-frame clones and lacks some. The sample carries about 80,000 clones, about 90% recorded once. V and J are TRBV18 and TRBJ1-5; a possible D gene is TRBD1 (5 bases). The clonotype comes from a female donor with multiple sclerosis, enrolled in a pregnancy study. The sample here was peripheral blood, taken before pregnancy. The CDR3 DNA reads TGTGCCAGCTCACTCCAACAGGTCTCAGGTAGCAATCAGCCCCAGCATTTT. Translating gives CASSLQQVSGSNQPQHF.